This is a list of T cell receptor beta chains from one sample in a study of blood T cell repertoires in COVID-19. The data were produced by immunoSEQ multiplex PCR, yet TCRdb's version contains in-frame clones alone and is incomplete. The sample holds fewer than 250,000 clones, around 83% seen once. Material for sequencing was peripheral blood. The receptor set was obtained from a woman aged 45-60 years with acute or convalescent COVID-19. Each CDR3 is given with its conserved first and last residue. D genes are given only for firm matches. Expanded clones get a size class; other rows say once, few or many, or leave the size out.

J gene | V gene | D gene | clone size | CDR3 DNA | CDR3 protein
TRBJ1-5 | TRBV2 | TRBD1 | . | TGTGCCAGCAGGTCCGGGACAGTTCCATCCCTCAGCAATCAGCCCCAGCATTTT | CASRSGTVPSLSNQPQHF
TRBJ1-1 | TRBV29-1 | . | . | TGCACCGTTAAGGACGACAGAGAAGCTTTCTTT | CTVKDDREAFF
TRBJ2-1 | TRBV28 | TRBD2 | . | TGTGCCAGCAGTTCCGGATCGGGACTAGCGGGAGCACCTTGGTTCTTC | CASSSGSGLAGAPWFF
TRBJ2-5 | TRBV4-1 | . | . | TGCGCCAGCAGCCAAGAAATCTCAGGGTGGGAGACCCAGTACTTC | CASSQEISGWETQYF
TRBJ2-3 | TRBV11-2 | . | . | TGTGCCAGCAGCTCTTGGGAGAAAGGGATCACAGATACGCAGTATTTT | CASSSWEKGITDTQYF
TRBJ2-5 | TRBV6-5 | TRBD1 | . | TGTGCCAGCAGTTGGGGGACAGGGATGTTAGAGACCCAGTACTTC | CASSWGTGMLETQYF
TRBJ2-7 | TRBV12-3/TRBV12-4 | . | once | TGTGCCAGCGGGCGGGGTCCAAACTACGAGCAGTACTTC | CASGRGPNYEQYF
TRBJ2-7 | TRBV5-1 | . | . | TGCGCCAGCAGCTTGTCGAGATACGAGCAGTACTTC | CASSLSRYEQYF
TRBJ2-5 | TRBV12-3/TRBV12-4 | TRBD1 | once | TGTGCCAGCAGCGGGACAGCCCAAGAGACCCAGTACTTC | CASSGTAQETQYF
TRBJ2-5 | TRBV3-1/TRBV3-2 | TRBD2 | . | TGTGCCAGCAGCCAAATGACTAGCGGGAGGGTGTGGCAAGAGACCCAGTACTTC | CASSQMTSGRVWQETQYF
TRBJ1-6 | TRBV9 | . | . | TGTGCCAGCAGCGTCGGGGGGGCTTCATATAATTCACCCCTCCACTTT | CASSVGGASYNSPLHF
TRBJ1-2 | TRBV12-3/TRBV12-4 | . | . | TGTGCCAGCACGGGGGGGAGCTATGGCTACACCTTC | CASTGGSYGYTF
TRBJ2-2 | TRBV9 | . | . | TGTGCCAGCAGCGGTCTCACCGGGGAGCTGTTTTTT | CASSGLTGELFF
TRBJ1-3 | TRBV11-2 | TRBD1 | . | TGTGCCAGCAGTCGGGACAGGGGGGGAAACACCATATATTTT | CASSRDRGGNTIYF
TRBJ2-3 | TRBV18 | TRBD1 | . | TGTGCCAGCTCACCCGGACAGGGGGCGCTTACAGATACGCAGTATTTT | CASSPGQGALTDTQYF
TRBJ1-2 | TRBV7-8 | TRBD1 | once | TGTGCCAGCAGCTTGGACAGGGAATGGGGTGGCTACACCTTC | CASSLDREWGGYTF
TRBJ1-3 | TRBV14 | . | . | TGTGCCAGCAGCCGGCAGGGGACTGGAAACACCATATATTTT | CASSRQGTGNTIYF
TRBJ2-5 | TRBV3-1/TRBV3-2 | . | . | TGTGCCAGCAGCCAAGGATCGTTGCCGGGGGACTTC | CASSQGSLPGDF
TRBJ2-5 | TRBV11-2 | TRBD2 | . | TGTGCCAGCAGCCTAACAGCGGGAGCAGAGACCCAGTACTTC | CASSLTAGAETQYF
TRBJ1-6 | TRBV6-2/TRBV6-3 | . | . | TGTGCCAGCAGCCCTAAGAACTACGGCCCTAATTCACCCCTCCACTTT | CASSPKNYGPNSPLHF
TRBJ2-5 | TRBV5-6 | . | . | TGTGCCAGCTGGGCAGGGGCAGAAGAGACCCAGTACTTC | CASWAGAEETQYF
TRBJ1-1 | TRBV5-1 | TRBD1 | once | TGCGCCAGCAGCTTGTCGGGACAGGGGGCTGTCACTGAAGCTTTCTTT | CASSLSGQGAVTEAFF
TRBJ1-5 | TRBV6-5 | TRBD1 | . | TGTGCCAGCAGCCCCGACAGGGCAAATCAGCCCCAGCATTTT | CASSPDRANQPQHF
TRBJ2-7 | TRBV2 | . | once | TGTGCCAGCAAGACGGGAGTAGTGTACGAGCAGTACTTC | CASKTGVVYEQYF
TRBJ2-7 | TRBV20-1 | TRBD1 | . | TGCAGTGCTAGTACGGGACAGGGGGTAGGTCAGCGCAGCTCCTACGAGCAGTACTTC | CSASTGQGVGQRSSYEQYF
TRBJ2-7 | TRBV14 | . | few | TGTGCCAGCAGCCAAGCTGACGAGCAGTACTTC | CASSQADEQYF
TRBJ2-5 | TRBV6-5 | TRBD2 | few | TGCGGGACTAGCGGGAGTTCGGAGACCCAGTACTTC | CGTSGSSETQYF
TRBJ2-1 | TRBV18 | . | . | TGTGCCAGCTCACCGGGACAAGGGGGCTCCTACAATGAGCAGTTCTTC | CASSPGQGGSYNEQFF
TRBJ2-2 | TRBV2 | . | few | TGTGCCAGCAGGCGGGACAGCACCGGGGAGCTGTTTTTT | CASRRDSTGELFF
TRBJ2-7 | TRBV28 | TRBD2 | . | TGTGCCAGCAGTCCCTCTGGACTAGGGGCCCACGAGCAGTACTTC | CASSPSGLGAHEQYF
TRBJ1-1 | TRBV19 | . | . | TGTGCCAGTAGTATGCGTGGGAGGGGCGGTGACACTGAAGCTTTCTTT | CASSMRGRGGDTEAFF
TRBJ2-3 | TRBV30 | TRBD1 | . | TGTGCCTCATCAGCTGACAGGGTTTTAGGTACGCAGTATTTT | CASSADRVLGTQYF
TRBJ2-1 | TRBV27 | TRBD2 | . | TGTGCCAGCATTAGCCGGGGACTAGCGGGGTACAATGAGCAGTTCTTC | CASISRGLAGYNEQFF
TRBJ2-5 | TRBV5-1 | TRBD2 | . | TGCGCCAGCAGCTTGATCCTAGCGGGAGTATTGGAGACCCAGTACTTC | CASSLILAGVLETQYF
TRBJ2-5 | TRBV7-7 | TRBD2 | . | TGTGCTAGCAGCTTACTAGCGGGCGAGACCCAGTACTTC | CASSLLAGETQYF
TRBJ2-7 | TRBV29-1 | TRBD2 | . | TGCAGCCAAGAATCGGCGGGAGGGCCCTTCGAGCAGTACTTC | CSQESAGGPFEQYF
TRBJ2-1 | TRBV11-3 | TRBD2 | . | TGTGCCAGCAGCTTAGCCGGAGGAGTAGCGGGCCGACACAATGAGCAGTTCTTC | CASSLAGGVAGRHNEQFF
TRBJ2-7 | TRBV5-5 | TRBD1 | . | TGTGCCAGCAGCGGACAGGGCCCCTACGAGCAGTACTTC | CASSGQGPYEQYF
TRBJ2-1 | TRBV6-2/TRBV6-3 | TRBD2 | . | TGTGCCAGCAGCTATCTCGAGGGTAGCGGGAGTTATCCTGAGCAGTTCTTC | CASSYLEGSGSYPEQFF
TRBJ2-3 | TRBV13 | . | few | TGTGCCAGCAGCTTAGGGCTGACCCTAGACACAGATACGCAGTATTTT | CASSLGLTLDTDTQYF
TRBJ1-2 | TRBV20-1 | . | . | TGCAGTGCTAGTGGGGGCTGGGGCAACTTAGGTAGCTATGGCTACACCTTC | CSASGGWGNLGSYGYTF
TRBJ1-4 | TRBV6-5 | . | . | TGTGCCAGCCAGTCCGGGACACTACGACCTGGAAAACTGTTTTTT | CASQSGTLRPGKLFF
TRBJ1-1 | TRBV29-1 | TRBD1 | once | TGCAGCGTCAACCGGGACAGGGTAAACACTGAAGCTTTCTTT | CSVNRDRVNTEAFF
TRBJ2-3 | TRBV14 | . | . | TGTGCCAGCAGCCAAGGCCTGAGAGATACGCAGTATTTT | CASSQGLRDTQYF
TRBJ2-3 | TRBV19 | . | . | TGTGCCAGTAGTACATACAGGAAAAGCACAGATACGCAGTATTTT | CASSTYRKSTDTQYF
TRBJ1-1 | TRBV28 | . | . | TGTGCCAGCACCAAACAAGGGGTCGAGGCTTTCTTT | CASTKQGVEAFF
TRBJ1-5 | TRBV28 | TRBD1 | . | TGTGCCAGCTACCCTCTTCCGGGACAGGGACACCTTTATAGCAATCAGCCCCAGCATTTT | CASYPLPGQGHLYSNQPQHF
TRBJ2-5 | TRBV4-1 | . | . | TGCGCCAGCAGCGGAGGGGGCGAGGCGACCCAGTACTTC | CASSGGGEATQYF
TRBJ2-1 | TRBV5-1 | TRBD2 | once | TGCGCCAGCAGCTGGGGACTAGCCGCCGCCTACAATGAGCAGTTCTTC | CASSWGLAAAYNEQFF
TRBJ2-1 | TRBV19 | TRBD2 | . | TGTGCCAGTCAAGGGATAGCGGGATGGGCGGCCAATGAGCAGTTCTTC | CASQGIAGWAANEQFF
TRBJ2-3 | TRBV7-9 | TRBD1 | . | TGTGCCAGCAGCTTAGCGATCTTCGGACAGGATCGCACAGATACGCAGTATTTT | CASSLAIFGQDRTDTQYF
TRBJ2-3 | TRBV7-6 | TRBD2 | many | TGTGCCAGCAGCCATAAGATACCTGGACTAGCATTTGGCGAGGGAGATACGCAGTATTTT | CASSHKIPGLAFGEGDTQYF
TRBJ2-1 | TRBV24-1 | . | . | TGTGCCACCAGTGGAGTCTGGAGAGGGAATGAGCAGTTCTTC | CATSGVWRGNEQFF